The 2 T cell receptor beta chains presented below share a single source sample, sequenced in a study of blood T cells in healthy people across ages. Through a sample-barcoded 5' primer and a J-beta primer mix, a second PCR was run for roughly 6 to 11 cycles. MiXCR was run by TCRdb on the 5' RACE reads, yielding one entry per CDR3 protein. The sample yields 550,000 to 750,000 distinct CDR3 sequences, under 25% seen once. Sample: blood. The receptors were gathered from a man in his 70s in good health.

This clonotype has only one observation. The chain is built from TRBV20-1 and TRBJ1-1; D may be TRBD1 (6 bases). The V end was cut by 6 bases, the J end by 4 bases, with 12 bases between. CDR1 and CDR2 (germline): DFQATT, SNEGSKA (reference sequence). The CDR3 has 12 amino acids. Here the CDR3 reads CSAPQGSTEAFF. CDR3 sequence (DNA): TGCAGTGCGCCTCAGGGGAGCACTGAAGCTTTCTTT.

The chain carries TRBV4-1 and TRBJ2-5; D might be TRBD1 or TRBD2, each matching 6 bases. Looked up from germline, CDR1 is MGHRA and CDR2 is YSYEKL. V lost 1 base to trimming and J lost 5 bases, with 11 bases between them. CDR3 length: 14 residues. CDR3 DNA sequence: TGCGCCAGCAGCCAAGGGGGGGCCTTGGAGACCCAGTACTTC. Translation: CASSQGGALETQYF.